Sequencing of this T cell receptor (beta chain) was carried out in a study of blood T cell repertoires in COVID-19 (dated by TCRdb to about 2020). Broadly, across the study: The collaborator samples originated in the United States, Italy and Spain and spanned the acute and convalescent phases of COVID-19. The material from the prospective study consisted of cDNA or gDNA derived from T cells, B-cell-depleted T cells, or PBMCs. Deeply sampled blood TCRbeta repertoires from subjects exposed to, actively infected with, or recovered from COVID-19 were included in the dataset. The repertoires were released in a freely available public database meant as a resource for research on the immune response to SARS-CoV-2. The samples were drawn from two sources: the first 160 participants of the ongoing ImmuneRACE study, and fewer than 1,500 subjects contributed by 6 global collaborators. Nearly every sample came with metadata listing a de-identified subject ID, COVID-19 status, age in years and sex. Where available, HLA class I and class II types were obtained from metadata supplied by the sample provider rather than from assay-based typing.

What the research found in general, with its limitations: The amount of clinical and demographic metadata varied by source and participant and was provided uncurated.

At one collaborating source in Seattle, patients were enrolled during active infection and were followed longitudinally through the course of disease. Collaborating institutions collected whole blood in K2EDTA tubes following their own protocols. For TCRbeta analysis, collaborators shipped samples as frozen whole blood, isolated PBMCs, or DNA extracted from either of those sample types. TCRbeta CDR3 regions were amplified from genomic DNA using the immunoSEQ Assay, a bias-controlled multiplex PCR. Per the source publication's procedure: Within the assay, amplification of reference gene primers was used to estimate how many nucleated cells each sample contained. Sequence reads were collapsed and filtered to measure the absolute abundance of every unique TCRbeta CDR3 rearrangement. Productive Simpson clonality was computed per sample as the square root of Simpson's diversity index over productive rearrangements. The table comes from immuneACCESS by way of TCRdb, which keeps in-frame sequences with V and J called. Part of the clones is missing from these tables; in studies checked, under half for an unresolved V gene and the rest for unknown reasons. V and J calls and clone size are copied from that table; D and trimming were computed from the DNA. This sample holds around 250,000 clones; around 86% were observed only once. The top ten constitute approximately 5.5% of the sample.

This clone appeared a single time. Its target antigen remains unknown. Qualities for individual bases were not recorded, and no much larger clone is one base off. V was cut back by 1 base and J by 14 bases, leaving a gap of 14 bases between them. There are 13 amino acids in the CDR3, from cysteine to phenylalanine inclusive. The only DNA kept is the CDR3, 39 bases in frame from the first base. Via the germline V gene (reference sequence), CDR1 is SEHNR and CDR2 FQNEAQ. The sequence derives from a woman at least 80 years old with COVID-19, enrolled during active disease. What was sequenced was peripheral blood. The chain is assembled from TRBV7-9 and TRBJ1-4, with the D segment identity uncertain. The CDR3 region has the sequence CASSLVSGVYLFF. The bases read TGTGCCAGCAGCTTAGTTTCAGGTGTGTATCTGTTTTTT. With all but the CDR3 taken from the reference TRBV7-9 and TRBJ1-4 genes, the full variable domain is: DTGVSQNPRHKITKRGQNVTFRCDPISEHNRLYWYRQTLGQGPEFLTYFQNEAQLEKSRLLSDRFSAERPKGSFSTLEIQRTEQGDSAMYLCASSLVSGVYLFFGSGTQLSVL.